This TCR beta chain was documented in a study of blood T cell repertoires in COVID-19. Overall study context: Sources were T cells, B-cell-depleted T cells, or PBMCs; the material itself was cDNA or gDNA.

The germline V gene encodes CDR1 MRHNA and CDR2 SNTAGT. CDR3 length: 14 residues. The ends lost 3 bases at V and 9 bases at J; junction bases unmatched: 4. The age range of participants was about 18 to 89 years, with residence in about two dozen US areas. The authors' processing: How many nucleated cells were present was estimated from reference gene primer amplification. This table comes from immunoSEQ multiplex PCR, and its TCRdb copy is limited to in-frame clones, with some not included. V and J calls and clone size are given by that table; D and trimming were obtained from the DNA. The repertoire consists of 200,000 or so clones, with approximately 83% occurring once and the leading ten covering roughly 4.8%.

The sequenced material came from PBMCs or T cells enriched from blood (not recorded which). The receptor was isolated from a woman aged 45-65 years who had been exposed to COVID-19. J is TRBJ2-1 and V is TRBV6-4; 11 bases match TRBD2. CDR3 loop: CASSEAGLAGEQFF. The CDR3 region has the DNA TGTGCCAGCAGTGAGGCTGGACTAGCGGGTGAGCAGTTCTTC.